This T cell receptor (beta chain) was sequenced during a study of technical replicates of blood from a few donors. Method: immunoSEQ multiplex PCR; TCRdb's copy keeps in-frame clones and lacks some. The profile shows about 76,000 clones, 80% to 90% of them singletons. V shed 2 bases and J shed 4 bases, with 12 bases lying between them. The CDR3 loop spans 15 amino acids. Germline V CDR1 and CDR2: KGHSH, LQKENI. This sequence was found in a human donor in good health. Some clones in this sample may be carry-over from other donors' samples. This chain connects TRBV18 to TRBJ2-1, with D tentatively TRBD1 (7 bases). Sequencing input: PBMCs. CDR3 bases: TGTGCCAGCTCACCAGCGGGACAGCGTTACAATGAGCAGTTCTTC. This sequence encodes CASSPAGQRYNEQFF.